The 25 T cell receptor beta chains reported below all come from one sample, sequenced in a study of blood T cell repertoires in COVID-19. Sequencing was performed with immunoSEQ multiplex PCR; in TCRdb, only in-frame clones are kept and a portion is missing. The repertoire holds 50,000 to 65,000 clones, with roughly 92% as singletons. Sequencing input: peripheral blood. These receptors were taken from a human donor in a cohort sampled during active COVID-19.

The chain couples TRBV7-9 to TRBJ2-5; TRBD1 aligns across 7 bases. From germline, CDR1 is SEHNR and CDR2 FQNEAQ (reference sequence). CDR3 length: 16 amino acids. The J segment lost 2 bases and the V segment lost 1 base, leaving 7 bases of the junction unmatched. CDR3 region: CASSLGGRGIQETQYF. The CDR3 coding sequence is TGTGCCAGCAGCTTAGGGGGCAGGGGGATACAAGAGACCCAGTACTTC.

V and J are TRBV5-1 and TRBJ2-1; 12 nucleotides agree with TRBD1. The CDR3 length is 15 residues. Per the germline V gene, CDR1 is SGHRS and CDR2 is YFSETQ. The J segment lost 8 bases and the V segment lost 4 bases, leaving 7 bases of the junction unmatched. In DNA, the CDR3 is TGCGCCAGCAGCGAGGGACAGGGGGCTTCGGATGAGCAGTTCTTC. This sequence encodes CASSEGQGASDEQFF.

V and J are TRBV6-6 and TRBJ1-1, with D perhaps matching TRBD1 (6 bases). Trimming took 6 bases from V and 3 from J, leaving 20 bases between them. The CDR3 runs to 16 residues. Germline loops: CDR1 MNHNY, CDR2 SVGAGI (reference sequence). The CDR3 is CASRRAGAQWDTEAFF. For the CDR3, the DNA is TGTGCCAGCAGAAGGGCGGGGGCTCAATGGGACACTGAAGCTTTCTTT.

The chain joins TRBV18 to TRBJ1-4; D possibly corresponds to TRBD1 (5 bases). Trimming shortened V by 3 bases and J by 3 bases, and 8 bases separated the two germline ends. The CDR3 has 14 residues. Per the germline V gene, CDR1 is KGHSH and CDR2 is LQKENI. CDR3 nucleotide sequence: TGTGCCAGCTCACCGCGGGACGCTAATGAAAAACTGTTTTTT. Translating it yields CASSPRDANEKLFF.

CDR3 sequence (DNA): TGTGCCAGCAGCTTTATTGGCCGGGACGAGCAGTACTTC. Protein product: CASSFIGRDEQYF. V gene TRBV7-2 combines with J gene TRBJ2-7, with D uncertain. V dropped 3 bases and J dropped 5 bases, with 11 bases sitting between them. This CDR3 contains 13 residues. Germline V CDR1 and CDR2: SGHTA, FQGNSA.

For this clone: This specimen includes other DNA sequences encoding the same CDR3. This chain connects TRBV7-3 to TRBJ1-1; D might be TRBD1 (6 bases). The CDR3 contains 13 residues. The germline V gene encodes CDR1 SGHTA and CDR2 FQGTGA. Trimming removed 3 bases from V and 2 bases from J, with 7 bases in between. The chain's CDR3 is CASSLTGNTEAFF. The CDR3 bases are TGTGCCAGCAGCTTGACAGGTAACACTGAAGCTTTCTTT.

This chain connects TRBV27 to TRBJ2-1; the D gene is possibly TRBD1 (6 bases). Germline CDR1 and CDR2: MNHEY and SMNVEV (reference sequence). The V and J ends lost 3 bases and 4 bases respectively, with 10 bases between them. The CDR3 has 14 amino acids. In DNA, the CDR3 is TGTGCCAGCAGTTTTTCCAGGGGATACAATGAGCAGTTCTTC. The encoded protein is CASSFSRGYNEQFF.

The genes are TRBV19 and TRBJ1-5; D may be TRBD1 (5 bases). This CDR3 spans 12 amino acids. The V gene's germline CDR1 is LNHDA and CDR2 SQIVND (reference sequence). The V and J ends lost 10 bases and 6 bases respectively, with 13 bases between them. The CDR3 spells CATMGGIQPQHF. CDR3 DNA sequence: TGTGCCACAATGGGGGGAATTCAGCCCCAGCATTTT.

The gene calls are TRBV7-9 and TRBJ1-1; D may be TRBD1 (5 bases). This CDR3 region has 15 residues. Trimming stripped 0 bases from V and 1 base from J, with 9 bases between. Germline V CDR1 and CDR2: SEHNR, FQNEAQ (reference sequence). In DNA form, the CDR3 reads TGTGCCAGCAGCTTAGCAGACAGTTCGAACACTGAAGCTTTCTTT. Its translation is CASSLADSSNTEAFF. Drawing the rest from reference TRBV7-9 and TRBJ1-1, the complete variable domain is DTGVSQNPRHKITKRGQNVTFRCDPISEHNRLYWYRQTLGQGPEFLTYFQNEAQLEKSRLLSDRFSAERPKGSFSTLEIQRTEQGDSAMYLCASSLADSSNTEAFFGQGTRLTVV.

The chain uses TRBV7-2 and TRBJ2-3; D uncertain. The CDR3 extends over 13 amino acids. Germline CDR1 is SGHTA and CDR2 is FQGNSA. V was trimmed by 2 bases and J by 5 bases, leaving 8 bases between them. The CDR3 sequence is CASSLMSLDTQYF. The CDR3 nucleotides are TGTGCCAGCAGCTTAATGAGCCTAGATACGCAGTATTTT.

This clone was detected once. The chain uses TRBV6-5 and TRBJ1-3; D remains unclear. The CDR3 sequence is 15 residues long. The V end was cut by 0 bases, the J end by 0 bases, with 6 bases between. The germline gives CDR1 MNHEY, CDR2 SVGAGI. CDR3 nucleotides: TGTGCCAGCAGTTACTCGGCGGCCTCTGGAAACACCATATATTTT. Amino acid sequence: CASSYSAASGNTIYF.

This chain links TRBV19 with TRBJ1-1, with TRBD1 identical over 7 bases. Trimming cost V 3 bases and J 8 bases; bases outside gene matches: 3. CDR3 length equals 12 residues. Germline V gives CDR1 LNHDA, CDR2 SQIVND (reference sequence). The CDR3 nucleotides are TGTGCCAGTAGTATTGGGGACAGAGAAGCTTTCTTT. It yields the protein CASSIGDREAFF.

The rearrangement joins TRBV29-1 to TRBJ2-7, with 12 bases matching TRBD1. Trimming took 3 bases from V and 5 from J; bases not matched to a gene: 5. The germline CDR1 and CDR2 sequences are SQVTM and ANQGSEA. The CDR3 extends over 14 amino acids. The CDR3 loop reads CSVEPGQGAHEQYF. The CDR3 bases are TGCAGCGTTGAGCCGGGACAGGGGGCCCACGAGCAGTACTTC.

The gene calls are TRBV15 and TRBJ1-5, with D unclear. The germline V and J ends were trimmed by 5 bases and 1 base, with 12 bases remaining between them. The CDR3 sequence is 15 residues long. From germline, CDR1 is LNHNV and CDR2 YYDKDF (reference sequence). The CDR3 DNA follows: TGTGCCACCAGCCAAGATTTACTGAGCAATCAGCCCCAGCATTTT. It specifies CATSQDLLSNQPQHF.

This chain joins TRBV9 and TRBJ2-1; D is possibly TRBD2 (7 bases). Germline lookup yields CDR1 SGDLS and CDR2 YYNGEE. The CDR3 totals 16 residues. With 4 bases removed from V and 2 bases from J, the gap between germline ends came to 16 bases. CDR3 region: CASSLGGLAAYNEQFF. CDR3 nucleotide sequence: TGTGCCAGCAGCTTAGGGGGGCTAGCGGCCTACAATGAGCAGTTCTTC.

V gene TRBV7-8 combines with J gene TRBJ2-1; D unresolved. The length of the CDR3 is 14 residues. Between the trimmed V and J ends, which lost 1 base and 4 bases, there was a span of 8 bases. CDR1 and CDR2 from the germline V gene are SGHVS and FQNEAQ. CDR3 nucleotides: TGTGCCAGCAGCTTAGTTGAGGTGTACAATGAGCAGTTCTTC. This codes for CASSLVEVYNEQFF. The full variable domain, rest sourced from reference TRBV7-8 and TRBJ2-1, is GAGVSQSPRYKVAKRGQDVALRCDPISGHVSLFWYQQALGQGPEFLTYFQNEAQLDKSGLPSDRFFAERPEGSVSTLKIQRTQQEDSAVYLCASSLVEVYNEQFFGPGTRLTVL.

CDR3 loop: CASSPPPVPGNRNTEAFF. The CDR3, as DNA: TGTGCCAGCAGCCCTCCACCCGTTCCCGGGAATAGGAACACTGAAGCTTTCTTT. The chain carries TRBV9 and TRBJ1-1; unclear D gene. The CDR3 runs 18 residues. From germline, CDR1 is SGDLS and CDR2 YYNGEE. Deletions cut 4 bases from V and 1 base from J, with 23 bases between.

The rearrangement joins TRBV7-8 to TRBJ1-2, with 7 positions matching TRBD1. The germline V gene has CDR1 SGHVS and CDR2 FQNEAQ. J was trimmed by 5 bases and V by 5 bases; bases with no gene match: 5. The CDR3 extends over 13 amino acids. The DNA for the CDR3 is TGTGCCAGCAGCCAGCGACAGGGTTATGGCTACACCTTC. Translating it yields CASSQRQGYGYTF.

The rearrangement uses TRBV7-3 and TRBJ2-1; D is possibly TRBD1 (6 bases). This CDR3 spans 14 amino acids. V gave up 6 bases and J gave up 4 bases, with 13 bases separating them. Germline V gene sequence: CDR1 SGHTA, CDR2 FQGTGA. CDR3 nucleotides: TGTGCCAGCAGTGAGGGGACACCATACAATGAGCAGTTCTTC. Its protein is CASSEGTPYNEQFF.

The V call is TRBV7-3, the J call TRBJ2-2; a weak D match, TRBD1 (5 bases). Trimming removed 0 bases at V and 2 bases at J, with 7 bases between. Per the germline V gene, CDR1 is SGHTA and CDR2 is FQGTGA. The CDR3 totals 15 residues. The CDR3 loop is CASSLTQVNTGELFF. CDR3 bases: TGTGCCAGCAGCTTAACACAGGTTAACACCGGGGAGCTGTTTTTT.

The rearrangement uses TRBV7-9 and TRBJ2-1, with 10 bases identical to TRBD2. The CDR3 length is 15 residues. Trimming removed 2 bases from V and 7 bases from J; junction bases left unmatched: 5. The V gene's germline CDR1 is SEHNR and CDR2 FQNEAQ (reference sequence). The CDR3 protein is CASSLRETSGNEQFF. CDR3 DNA sequence: TGTGCCAGCAGCTTAAGAGAGACTAGCGGGAATGAGCAGTTCTTC.

This clone is a singleton in its sample. The chain joins TRBV2 to TRBJ2-5; TRBD1 aligns across 9 bases. The trim removed 6 bases at V and 4 bases at J, leaving 12 bases unmatched. The CDR3 spans 16 residues. The germline CDR1 and CDR2 sequences are SNHLY and FYNNEI. CDR3 in amino acids: CASSIIGQGLRETQYF. The CDR3 DNA follows: TGTGCCAGCAGCATAATCGGACAGGGGTTACGAGAGACCCAGTACTTC.

J is TRBJ1-4 and V is TRBV4-2; 8 nucleotides align to TRBD1. This CDR3 is 15 amino acids long. J was trimmed by 8 bases and V by 4 bases; bases with no gene match: 9. Germline V lookup: CDR1 LGHNA, CDR2 YNFKEQ. The CDR3 DNA reads TGTGCCAGCAGCCGGGACAGGAACCGAGCAGAAAAACTGTTTTTT. This gives the protein CASSRDRNRAEKLFF.

This sequence joins TRBV9 and TRBJ2-1, with 10 bases matching TRBD2. With V trimmed by 0 bases and J by 1 base, 10 bases remained unmatched. The CDR3 contains 19 residues. Looked up from germline, CDR1 is SGDLS and CDR2 is YYNGEE. Here the CDR3 reads CASSVEGRSGGASYNEQFF. As DNA, the CDR3 is TGTGCCAGCAGCGTAGAGGGGAGAAGCGGGGGGGCGTCCTACAATGAGCAGTTCTTC. Full variable domain (outside the CDR3, taken from reference TRBV9 and TRBJ2-1): DSGVTQTPKHLITATGQRVTLRCSPRSGDLSVYWYQQSLDQGLQFLIQYYNGEERAKGNILERFSAQQFPDLHSELNLSSLELGDSALYFCASSVEGRSGGASYNEQFFGPGTRLTVL.

The J gene is TRBJ2-1, the V gene TRBV4-2, with D possibly matching TRBD2 (6 bases). This CDR3 comprises 18 residues. Germline V CDR1 and CDR2: LGHNA, YNFKEQ. The V gene lost 4 bases and the J gene lost 5 bases, with 24 bases spanning the gap. CDR3 DNA: TGTGCCAGCAGCCGCGGGCAGGGCGCCGGGACTGGGGACAATGAGCAGTTCTTC. This sequence encodes CASSRGQGAGTGDNEQFF.